The table lists the clone carrying this T cell receptor (beta chain) with a few counts. CDR1 is MNHNS, CDR2 SASEGT, per germline. The V end lost 4 bases, the J end lost 5 bases, and 14 bases lay between the germline ends. CDR3 length: 14 residues. The data originate from a study of PD-L1 blockade in urothelial cancer. Study information: Each blood sample yielded a median of around 130,000 T cells.

Stated time point: pretreatment peripheral blood. Templates that were synthetic TCR analogs were spiked into each PCR. Data came from immunoSEQ multiplex PCR; TCRdb stores just in-frame clones and leaves some out. The data show tens of thousands of clones, approximately 87% seen once. The chain links TRBV6-1 to TRBJ2-5; TRBD2 is a possible D gene (6 bases). This clonotype was sampled from a man aged 55-75 years with urothelial cancer. The material was PBMCs, obtained around atezolizumab (anti-PD-L1) treatment. CDR3 amino acids: CASSGGEPGETQYF. The DNA for the CDR3 is TGTGCCAGCAGTGGCGGGGAGCCGGGCGAGACCCAGTACTTC.